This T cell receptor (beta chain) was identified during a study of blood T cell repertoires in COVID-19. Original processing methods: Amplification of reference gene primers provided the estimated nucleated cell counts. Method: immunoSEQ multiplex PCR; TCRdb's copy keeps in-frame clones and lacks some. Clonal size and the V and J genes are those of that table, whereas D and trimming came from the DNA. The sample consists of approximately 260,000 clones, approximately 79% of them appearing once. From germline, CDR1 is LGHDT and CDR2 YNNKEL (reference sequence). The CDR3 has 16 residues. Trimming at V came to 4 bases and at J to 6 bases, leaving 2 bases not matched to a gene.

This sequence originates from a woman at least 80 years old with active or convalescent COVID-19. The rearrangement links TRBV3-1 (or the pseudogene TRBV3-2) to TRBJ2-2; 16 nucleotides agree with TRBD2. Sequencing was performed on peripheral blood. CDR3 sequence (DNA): TGTGCCAGCAGCCGCGGGACTAGCGGGAGGGCCGGGGAGCTGTTTTTT. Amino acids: CASSRGTSGRAGELFF.